One and the same sample provided the 20 T cell receptor beta chains below, sequenced in a study of shared clonotypes between healthy human individuals. The assay was immunoSEQ multiplex PCR, and TCRdb's table has in-frame clones only and misses some. The top ten clones hold about 0.057% of a sample with more than 400,000 clones, about 95% of them seen once. The sample was naive CD4+ T cells sorted from blood. Subset meaning: CD45RA+ positively selected. The receptors stem from a woman in her twenties or thirties in good health.

The gene calls are TRBV5-1 and TRBJ1-4; possible D gene TRBD1, 6 bases. The CDR3 covers 14 residues. Trimming pared 5 bases from V and 4 bases from J, leaving 12 bases between. CDR1 is SGHRS and CDR2 is YFSETQ in the germline V gene. In nucleotides, the CDR3 is TGCGCCAGCAGGTCGGACAGTAGTAATGAAAAACTGTTTTTT. It yields the protein CASRSDSSNEKLFF.

The V and J genes are TRBV7-2 and TRBJ2-7; 10 bases agree with TRBD2. The V gene's germline CDR1 is SGHTA and CDR2 FQGNSA. The CDR3 spans 15 residues. V was pared by 1 base and J by 5 bases, with 5 bases of the junction left unmatched. DNA of the CDR3: TGTGCCAGCAGCTTAGTTTCCAGCGGGAGGGACGAGCAGTACTTC. This translates into CASSLVSSGRDEQYF. The variable domain in full, with the rest retrieved from reference TRBV7-2 and TRBJ2-7, is GAGVSQSPSNKVTEKGKDVELRCDPISGHTALYWYRQSLGQGLEFLIYFQGNSAPDKSGLPSDRFSAERTGGSVSTLTIQRTQQEDSAVYLCASSLVSSGRDEQYFGPGTRLTVT.

The chain recombines TRBV18 with TRBJ2-3; D unresolved. The CDR3 covers 14 residues. CDR1 and CDR2 from the germline V gene are KGHSH and LQKENI. The V gene lost 4 bases and the J gene lost 6 bases, with 14 bases spanning the gap. CDR3: CASSQSGGADTQYF. The CDR3 nucleotides are TGTGCCAGCTCACAATCAGGCGGCGCGGATACGCAGTATTTT.

The chain has TRBV6-5 and TRBJ2-2; no firm D call. V was pared by 4 bases and J by 5 bases, with 14 bases between. The CDR3 sequence is 15 residues long. The V gene's germline CDR1 is MNHEY and CDR2 SVGAGI. CDR3 nucleotides: TGTGCCAGCAGTTTTCGGGCAGGACCAACCGGGGAGCTGTTTTTT. Protein: CASSFRAGPTGELFF.

The CDR3 nucleotides read TGTGCCAGCAGTGAAGCCCTTCAAGCGGACACTGAAGCTTTCTTT. The encoded protein is CASSEALQADTEAFF. This chain connects TRBV2 to TRBJ1-1, with unresolved D. V shed 0 bases and J shed 3 bases, with 11 bases lying between them. CDR1 is SNHLY and CDR2 is FYNNEI in the germline V gene. This CDR3 contains 15 residues.

This rearrangement joins TRBV5-4 to TRBJ2-3, with TRBD2 matching over 12 bases. V was clipped by 0 bases and J by 3 bases; unmatched bases: 5. This CDR3 spans 17 amino acids. Per germline, CDR1 SGHNT and CDR2 YYREEE (reference sequence). The CDR3 DNA reads as TGTGCCAGCAGCTTGGGGGGGCTAGCGGGAGGGACAGATACGCAGTATTTT. Residues: CASSLGGLAGGTDTQYF. The full variable domain, rest sourced from reference TRBV5-4 and TRBJ2-3, is ETGVTQSPTHLIKTRGQQVTLRCSSQSGHNTVSWYQQALGQGPQFIFQYYREEENGRGNFPPRFSGLQFPNYSSELNVNALELDDSALYLCASSLGGLAGGTDTQYFGPGTRLTVL.

This chain links TRBV28 with TRBJ1-5; weak D call: TRBD1 (5 bases). Germline loops: CDR1 MDHEN, CDR2 SYDVKM. The CDR3 totals 12 residues. V was shortened by 3 bases and J by 9 bases, with 9 bases between the two germline ends. CDR3 nucleotides: TGTGCCAGCAGTTTCTTGAGGGGGCCCCAGCATTTT. As protein: CASSFLRGPQHF.

V and J are TRBV10-3 and TRBJ2-1; tentatively, D is TRBD2 (6 bases). The V end was cut by 3 bases, the J end by 10 bases, with 19 bases between. Germline CDR1 reads ENHRY; CDR2 reads SYGVKD. The CDR3 runs 15 residues. CDR3 bases: TGTGCCATCAGTGATCTTTCTCGGGGGTTGGGGGAGCAGTTCTTC. As protein: CAISDLSRGLGEQFF.

The chain combines TRBV19 with TRBJ2-1; weak D call: TRBD2 (6 bases). V was pared by 1 base and J by 9 bases, with 13 bases between. The CDR3 sequence is 14 residues long. Germline CDR1 LNHDA, CDR2 SQIVND (reference sequence). The CDR3 sequence is CASSIGGVPREQFF. For the CDR3, the DNA is TGTGCCAGTAGTATAGGCGGGGTCCCCCGTGAGCAGTTCTTC.

In its sample, this clone was seen once. The chain joins TRBV6-1 to TRBJ1-1, with 8 bases matching TRBD1. The CDR3 runs 14 residues. Germline trimming cut 2 bases from V and 4 bases from J; bases unmatched to any gene: 3. Germline V CDR1 and CDR2: MNHNS, SASEGT. The CDR3 is CASSEQGAITEAFF. CDR3 nucleotides: TGTGCCAGCAGTGAACAGGGGGCAATCACTGAAGCTTTCTTT.

This chain uses TRBV28 with TRBJ2-1; D unclear. Germline V gene lookup returns CDR1 MDHEN and CDR2 SYDVKM. The CDR3 totals 14 residues. Between the trimmed V and J ends, which lost 7 bases and 5 bases, there was a span of 15 bases. CDR3 bases: TGTGCCAGCATGACTCCCACCCTGGACAATGAGCAGTTCTTC. Its protein is CASMTPTLDNEQFF.

The CDR3: CASSPNFGTDGYTF. CDR3 sequence (DNA): TGTGCCAGCTCACCAAATTTTGGGACGGATGGCTACACCTTC. The chain links TRBV18 to TRBJ1-2; D may be TRBD1 (5 bases). Deletions cut 2 bases from V and 6 bases from J, with 13 bases between. Germline CDR1 and CDR2: KGHSH and LQKENI. This CDR3 region has 14 residues.

The rearrangement joins TRBV30 to TRBJ2-1; 14 bases fit TRBD2. The CDR3 has 17 residues. V gave up 3 bases and J gave up 3 bases; unmatched junction bases: 7. Germline CDR1 reads GTSNPN; CDR2 reads SVGIG (reference sequence). The CDR3 DNA reads as TGTGCCTGGAGGGGACTAGCGGGAGAGGCTAACTACAATGAGCAGTTCTTC. Protein sequence: CAWRGLAGEANYNEQFF.

The rearrangement joins TRBV6-6 to TRBJ1-1, with 7 bases fitting TRBD1. The germline gives CDR1 MNHNY, CDR2 SVGAGI (reference sequence). The CDR3 consists of 14 residues. With 6 bases clipped from V and 5 bases from J, the junction kept 9 bases outside the gene matches. The CDR3 loop reads CASRDAGGKTEAFF. The CDR3 nucleotides are TGTGCCAGCAGGGACGCAGGGGGTAAAACTGAAGCTTTCTTT.

The genes are TRBV6-5 and TRBJ2-7; the D gene is possibly TRBD2 (5 bases). Trimming left V 0 bases short and J 7 bases short, with 16 bases between. CDR3 length equals 15 residues. Germline V gene lookup returns CDR1 MNHEY and CDR2 SVGAGI. The CDR3 region is CASSYSSLAFWEQYF. CDR3 nucleotides: TGTGCCAGCAGTTACTCGAGTCTAGCCTTCTGGGAGCAGTACTTC.

V is TRBV14 and J is TRBJ2-3; no firm D call. V gave up 6 bases and J gave up 0 bases, with 7 bases separating them. Germline V lookup: CDR1 SGHDN, CDR2 FVKESK. The CDR3 contains 13 residues. CDR3: CASRLSSTDTQYF. Written as DNA, the CDR3 is TGTGCCAGCAGGTTGTCTAGCACAGATACGCAGTATTTT. The full variable domain, rest sourced from reference TRBV14 and TRBJ2-3, is EAGVTQFPSHSVIEKGQTVTLRCDPISGHDNLYWYRRVMGKEIKFLLHFVKESKQDESGMPNNRFLAERTGGTYSTLKVQPAELEDSGVYFCASRLSSTDTQYFGPGTRLTVL.

The rearrangement uses TRBV25-1 and TRBJ1-5; 9 positions agree with TRBD1. Germline lookup yields CDR1 MGHDK and CDR2 SYGVNS. The CDR3 runs to 15 residues. Trimming cost V 3 bases and J 7 bases; bases outside gene matches: 7. CDR3 sequence reads: CASSDSGTGHQPQHF. The CDR3 DNA sequence: TGTGCCAGCAGTGATTCCGGGACAGGGCACCAGCCCCAGCATTTT.

The chain links TRBV18 to TRBJ2-1, with TRBD1 matching 7 bases. J was trimmed by 5 bases and V by 6 bases; bases with no gene match: 4. Germline V gene lookup returns CDR1 KGHSH and CDR2 LQKENI. CDR3 length equals 13 residues. The CDR3: CASSRDSDNEQFF. Written as DNA, the CDR3 is TGTGCCAGCTCCCGGGACAGCGACAATGAGCAGTTCTTC.

The rearrangement uses TRBV7-9 and TRBJ1-2; 7 nucleotides align to TRBD1. Germline V gene sequence: CDR1 SEHNR, CDR2 FQNEAQ (reference sequence). CDR3 length equals 18 residues. Trimming took 0 bases from V and 1 from J; bases not matched to a gene: 11. CDR3 DNA sequence: TGTGCCAGCAGCTTAGCGTGGGTCAAGGGGGCGAGTAACTATGGCTACACCTTC. Translating gives CASSLAWVKGASNYGYTF.

The gene calls are TRBV28 and TRBJ1-5; TRBD1 might be the D (5 bases). Germline V gene sequence: CDR1 MDHEN, CDR2 SYDVKM. V was cut by 2 bases and J by 11 bases, with 16 bases left in between. This CDR3 has 14 amino acids. For the CDR3, the DNA is TGTGCCAGCAGTTTAGTCGGAGGGGCTCGGACCCAGCATTTT. Its protein product is CASSLVGGARTQHF.